Below, one T cell receptor (beta chain) is given with its context. Germline V gene data show CDR1 as ENHRY and CDR2 as SYGVKD. V gave up 3 bases and J gave up 7 bases; unmatched junction bases: 8. CDR3 length: 15 amino acids. TRAV- and TRBV-specific primers were used for first-strand cDNA, which covered alpha and beta chains. TCRs were put through approximately 21 PCR cycles of amplification with Phusion. A constant-region primer and the V-primer adapter served as the primer pair. TCRdb re-called the reads with MiXCR, one entry per CDR3 protein. The table records tens of thousands of distinct CDR3 sequences, roughly 31% of them present only once. The time point here: before trial treatment. Treatment combined nivolumab, ipilimumab, aspirin, low-dose cyclophosphamide and low-dose radiotherapy in a dose-escalation trial. The data were taken from a study of low-dose radiotherapy and immunotherapy resistance in tumors. Study information: The regimen for patients comprised intravenous nivolumab 240 mg every two weeks plus intravenous ipilimumab 1 mg/kg every six weeks.

Sequenced material: PBMCs, taken before treatment. J is TRBJ2-1 and V is TRBV10-3; 8 nucleotides line up with TRBD2. This sequence originates from a male donor with gallbladder cancer. CDR3 sequence reads: CAISDGVGRGNEQFF. In DNA form, the CDR3 reads TGTGCCATCAGTGATGGAGTCGGGAGGGGAAATGAGCAGTTCTTC.